What follows are 23 T cell receptor beta chains derived from one specimen sequenced in a study of cytomegalovirus exposure and HLA in healthy donors. Clones were read by immunoSEQ multiplex PCR, and TCRdb kept only the in-frame ones, dropping some. The top ten clones hold 0.6% to 0.8% of a sample with 140,000 to 150,000 clones, approximately 90% of them seen once. The sequenced material came from PBMCs. These receptors all stem from a man aged 18 to 29 in good health and CMV-seronegative.

The chain carries TRBV10-2 and TRBJ2-7; 7 bases agree with TRBD1. The CDR3 runs 13 residues. Germline V CDR1 and CDR2: WSHSY, SAAADI. The junction had 4 bases not matched to a gene; V was cut back by 6 bases and J by 2 bases. The CDR3 sequence: CASRSGGPYEQYF. CDR3 nucleotide sequence: TGCGCCAGCAGATCAGGGGGTCCCTACGAGCAGTACTTC.

The chain combines TRBV5-1 with TRBJ2-1; 8 nucleotides match TRBD1. This CDR3 is built from 15 residues. Germline V CDR1 and CDR2: SGHRS, YFSETQ. The V and J ends lost 2 bases and 4 bases, in that order; junction bases with no gene match: 5. The CDR3 region has the DNA TGCGCCAGCAGCTTAACAGGGGGTGATTACAATGAGCAGTTCTTC. Protein: CASSLTGGDYNEQFF.

The CDR3: CASSLEGTSGPYEQYV. The CDR3 bases are TGTGCCAGCAGCTTAGAGGGGACTAGCGGTCCTTACGAGCAGTACGTC. The chain recombines TRBV7-2 with TRBJ2-7; TRBD2 matches at 11 bases. From germline, CDR1 is SGHTA and CDR2 FQGNSA. Unmatched junction bases numbered 6, after V lost 1 base and J lost 4 bases. This CDR3 spans 16 amino acids.

The chain employs TRBV11-3 and TRBJ1-2, with D perhaps matching TRBD1 (6 bases). The germline V gene has CDR1 SGHNT and CDR2 YENEEA. CDR3 length: 14 amino acids. With 1 base removed from V and 6 bases from J, the gap between germline ends came to 12 bases. Here the CDR3 DNA reads TGTGCCAGCAGCTTAGGCAGGGGAAGGGATGGCTACACCTTC. This codes for CASSLGRGRDGYTF.

This chain links TRBV11-2 with TRBJ2-4; the match to TRBD2 covers 14 bases. Trimming took 3 bases from V and 8 from J; bases not matched to a gene: 9. Germline-derived CDR1 and CDR2 are SGHAT and FQNNGV. The CDR3 length is 17 residues. Here the CDR3 reads CASSFQPGLAGEDIQYF. DNA of the CDR3: TGTGCCAGCAGCTTCCAACCGGGACTAGCGGGAGAGGACATTCAGTACTTC.

This clone was seen only once. V usage is TRBV6-4 and J usage is TRBJ2-1; TRBD1 might be the D (6 bases). The CDR3 runs to 16 residues. Trimming removed 6 bases at V and 0 bases at J, with 15 bases between. Germline loops: CDR1 MRHNA, CDR2 SNTAGT. CDR3: CASSLGHSSSYNEQFF. DNA of the CDR3: TGTGCCAGCAGCCTGGGACACTCGAGCTCCTACAATGAGCAGTTCTTC.

The J gene is TRBJ2-1, the V gene TRBV29-1; weak D call: TRBD1 (5 bases). Trimming pared 6 bases from V and 6 bases from J, leaving 12 bases between. This CDR3 region has 12 residues. Looked up from germline, CDR1 is SQVTM and CDR2 is ANQGSEA. The CDR3 reads CSVMKGRNEQFF. For the CDR3, the DNA is TGCAGCGTCATGAAGGGGCGCAATGAGCAGTTCTTC.

The V and J genes are TRBV9 and TRBJ2-7; D is uncertain. Germline V CDR1 and CDR2: SGDLS, YYNGEE. This CDR3 is built from 13 residues. Trimming shortened V by 0 bases and J by 5 bases, and 9 bases separated the two germline ends. The CDR3 spells CASSVGRADEQYF. CDR3 nucleotide sequence: TGTGCCAGCAGCGTAGGTCGTGCGGACGAGCAGTACTTC.

This sequence joins TRBV28 and TRBJ2-5; D is possibly TRBD2 (5 bases). This CDR3 region has 12 residues. CDR1 and CDR2 from the germline V gene are MDHEN and SYDVKM. V was cut by 7 bases and J by 11 bases, with 17 bases left in between. The CDR3 nucleotides read TGTGCCAGCAACGTTGGGCCCCTAGCTCAGTACTTC. Its protein product is CASNVGPLAQYF. The full variable domain, with the rest looked up from reference TRBV28 and TRBJ2-5, is DVKVTQSSRYLVKRTGEKVFLECVQDMDHENMFWYRQDPGLGLRLIYFSYDVKMKEKGDIPEGYSVSREKKERFSLILESASTNQTSMYLCASNVGPLAQYFGPGTRLLVL.

This clone has just one count. The chain uses TRBV30 and TRBJ2-5; D ambiguous. The CDR3 is 13 amino acids. V was pared by 4 bases and J by 3 bases, with 12 bases between. Per the germline V gene, CDR1 is GTSNPN and CDR2 is SVGIG (reference sequence). CDR3 amino acids: CAWTQTREETQYF. CDR3 in DNA: TGTGCCTGGACCCAAACCCGGGAAGAGACCCAGTACTTC.

CDR3 sequence: CASRPGTSGHYNEQFF. CDR3 DNA: TGTGCCAGCAGGCCAGGGACTAGCGGGCACTACAATGAGCAGTTCTTC. This chain joins TRBV7-9 and TRBJ2-1; TRBD2 aligns across 12 bases. Trimming took 6 bases from V and 3 from J; bases not matched to a gene: 6. The CDR3 loop spans 16 amino acids. Germline lookup yields CDR1 SEHNR and CDR2 FQNEAQ (reference sequence).

J is TRBJ2-6 and V is TRBV9; D may be TRBD1 (5 bases). CDR1 is SGDLS, CDR2 YYNGEE, per germline. V gave up 1 base and J gave up 4 bases, with 6 bases separating them. This CDR3 contains 14 residues. CDR3 amino acids: CASSVRGGANVLTF. The CDR3 DNA reads as TGTGCCAGCAGCGTAAGGGGAGGGGCCAACGTCCTGACTTTC.

The rearrangement uses TRBV4-1 and TRBJ1-5; 8 bases are shared with TRBD1. The CDR3 loop spans 16 amino acids. Trimming took 4 bases from V and 4 from J; bases not matched to a gene: 9. Germline CDR1 is MGHRA and CDR2 is YSYEKL. The CDR3 is CASSPDGTGQNQPQHF. As DNA, the CDR3 is TGCGCCAGCAGCCCAGACGGGACAGGACAAAATCAGCCCCAGCATTTT.

The chain links TRBV29-1 to TRBJ1-1; D perhaps matches TRBD1 (5 bases). CDR1 is SQVTM and CDR2 is ANQGSEA in the germline V gene. V lost 4 bases and J 7 bases, leaving 10 bases between the germline ends. The CDR3 runs to 11 residues. The CDR3 reads CSVVRDFEAFF. CDR3 coding DNA: TGCAGCGTTGTCCGGGACTTTGAAGCTTTCTTT.

The J gene is TRBJ1-1, the V gene TRBV6-5, with D maybe TRBD1 (5 bases). Germline CDR1 is MNHEY and CDR2 is SVGAGI. The CDR3 has 15 amino acids. Trimming stripped 4 bases from V and 3 bases from J, with 15 bases between. The DNA of the CDR3 is TGTGCCAGCAGTTTAAGTCAGGGTCGGGACACTGAAGCTTTCTTT. Its translation: CASSLSQGRDTEAFF.

The chain is built from TRBV5-1 and TRBJ2-7; 7 bases align to TRBD1. Germline trimming cut 0 bases from V and 2 bases from J; bases unmatched to any gene: 2. Germline V gives CDR1 SGHRS, CDR2 YFSETQ. This CDR3 spans 14 amino acids. CDR3 sequence (DNA): TGCGCCAGCAGCTTGGACGGGACAGCCTACGAGCAGTACGTC. Protein sequence: CASSLDGTAYEQYV.

The V call is TRBV18, the J call TRBJ1-5; 10 bases align to TRBD1. Germline CDR1 reads KGHSH; CDR2 reads LQKENI. This CDR3 is 17 amino acids long. V lost 1 base and J lost 7; bases outside the gene matches: 10. CDR3 sequence: CASSPLGQGPGGQPQHF. CDR3 bases: TGTGCCAGCTCACCACTGGGACAGGGGCCGGGGGGGCAGCCCCAGCATTTT.

V usage is TRBV4-3 and J usage is TRBJ2-2; D unresolved. The CDR3 is 13 amino acids. CDR1 and CDR2 from the germline V gene are LGHNA and YSLEER. Trimming took off 5 bases at V and 0 bases at J, with 4 bases between the two ends. The CDR3 loop reads CASSTTNTGELFF. CDR3 DNA sequence: TGCGCCAGCAGCACAACGAACACCGGGGAGCTGTTTTTT.

The V gene is TRBV6-7, the J gene TRBJ2-2; 7 bases are a match to TRBD2. TRBV6-7 is labeled an ORF, and its function is uncertain. The CDR3 is made up of 18 amino acids. J lost 4 bases, V lost 6 bases, and 17 bases had no gene match. This CDR3 is CASSYLRDYASSTGELFF. CDR3 sequence (DNA): TGTGCCAGCAGCTACCTCCGGGACTATGCCTCCTCCACCGGGGAGCTGTTTTTT.

The rearrangement uses TRBV11-2 and TRBJ1-5, with D possibly being TRBD1 (6 bases). This CDR3 is 17 amino acids long. The germline CDR1 and CDR2 sequences are SGHAT and FQNNGV. V shed 3 bases and J shed 3 bases, with 18 bases lying between them. The CDR3 region is CASSFWGTPAYNQPQHF. CDR3 DNA: TGTGCCAGCAGCTTTTGGGGGACACCAGCGTACAATCAGCCCCAGCATTTT.

The J gene is TRBJ2-2, the V gene TRBV7-9, with a tentative D call TRBD1 (5 bases). CDR1 and CDR2 (germline): SEHNR, FQNEAQ (reference sequence). CDR3 length: 14 amino acids. V was pared by 2 bases and J by 4 bases, with 8 bases between. CDR3 sequence reads: CASSLTQVTGELFF. The CDR3, as DNA: TGTGCCAGCAGCTTAACACAGGTCACCGGGGAGCTGTTTTTT.

The rearrangement links TRBV7-9 to TRBJ1-4; D not resolved. Germline assignment: CDR1 SEHNR and CDR2 FQNEAQ (reference sequence). V shed 5 bases and J shed 7 bases, with 17 bases lying between them. The CDR3 sequence is 15 residues long. The CDR3 coding sequence is TGTGCCAGCAGCCCCAGAGTGATGGGCACTGAAAAACTGTTTTTT. Protein: CASSPRVMGTEKLFF.

The J gene is TRBJ2-1, the V gene TRBV10-3; D may be TRBD2 (5 bases). This CDR3 spans 12 amino acids. Trimming took 5 bases from V and 10 from J, leaving 12 bases between them. The germline CDR1 and CDR2 sequences are ENHRY and SYGVKD. CDR3: CAISNDYGEQFF. In DNA, the CDR3 is TGTGCCATCAGTAACGACTACGGGGAGCAGTTCTTC.